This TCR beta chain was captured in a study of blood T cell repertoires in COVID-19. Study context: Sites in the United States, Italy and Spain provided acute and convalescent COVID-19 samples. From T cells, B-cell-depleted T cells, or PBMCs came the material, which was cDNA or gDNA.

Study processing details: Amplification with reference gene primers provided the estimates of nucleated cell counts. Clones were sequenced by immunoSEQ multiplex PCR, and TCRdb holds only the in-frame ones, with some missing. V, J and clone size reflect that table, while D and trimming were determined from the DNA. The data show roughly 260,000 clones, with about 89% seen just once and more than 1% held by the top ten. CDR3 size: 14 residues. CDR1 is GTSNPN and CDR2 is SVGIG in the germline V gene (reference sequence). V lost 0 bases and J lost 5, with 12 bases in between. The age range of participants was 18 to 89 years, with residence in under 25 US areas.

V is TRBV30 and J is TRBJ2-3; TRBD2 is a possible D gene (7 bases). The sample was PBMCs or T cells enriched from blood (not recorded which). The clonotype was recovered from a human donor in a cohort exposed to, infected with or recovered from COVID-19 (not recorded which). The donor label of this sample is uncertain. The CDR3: CAWSVGGAVDTQYF. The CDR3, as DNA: TGTGCCTGGAGTGTAGGGGGGGCCGTAGATACGCAGTATTTT.